This record looks at one T cell receptor beta chain sequence and its context. The antigen is not known. The entry originates in a study of cytomegalovirus exposure and HLA in healthy donors. Amplification used 60 Vbeta primers and 13 Jbeta primers. TCRdb keeps only in-frame clones here, not all; method: immunoSEQ multiplex PCR. The sample table includes 45,000 to 60,000 clones. Study observations and caveats: The authors later found most CMV-associated TCR beta chains appeared HLA-restricted. Analysis was carried out at a later point, and it linked a missense DCLRE1C variant to TCR beta V- and J-gene trimming. At a 0.05 false discovery rate, a later analysis found about 17,000 TCR beta sequences to be associated with HLA alleles.

Sequencing used PBMCs. The sequence was collected from a female donor in good health and CMV-seronegative.

CDR3: CASTSGQGYYEQYF. CDR3 in DNA: TGTGCCAGCACATCGGGACAGGGATACTACGAGCAGTACTTC. The rearrangement uses TRBV6-1 and TRBJ2-7, with 9 bases aligning to TRBD1. Trimming removed 7 bases from V and 3 bases from J; junction bases left unmatched: 7. This CDR3 is 14 amino acids long. Per the germline V gene, CDR1 is MNHNS and CDR2 is SASEGT.